The 13 T cell receptor beta chains listed next were all sequenced from one sample in a study of T-cell memory formation after mild COVID-19. TCRdb re-derived calls from the 5' RACE reads in MiXCR, one entry per CDR3 protein. The sample lists some 450,000 distinct CDR3 sequences; approximately 19% were seen once. The sequenced sample consisted of PBMCs or a T cell subset sorted from them (not recorded which). All receptors derive from a man aged 18 to 29 who had mild COVID-19 (a few samples of this study predate the infection). Cell type and time point are not known.

This clonotype occurred many times. The chain combines TRBV9 with TRBJ1-1; D is unclear. The germline V gene has CDR1 SGDLS and CDR2 YYNGEE. Trimming took off 0 bases at V and 1 base at J, with 10 bases between the two ends. The CDR3 spans 15 residues. The CDR3 loop is CASSVGGGKNTEAFF. CDR3 DNA sequence: TGTGCCAGCAGCGTAGGAGGAGGGAAGAACACTGAAGCTTTCTTT.

This chain connects TRBV28 to TRBJ2-3; D is tentatively TRBD1 or TRBD2 (5 bases each). Trimming took off 7 bases at V and 0 bases at J, with 11 bases between the two ends. Per germline, CDR1 MDHEN and CDR2 SYDVKM. The CDR3 is 14 amino acids. The CDR3 sequence is CASNGRESTDTQYF. The CDR3 DNA is TGTGCCAGCAACGGCAGGGAGAGCACAGATACGCAGTATTTT.

This clonotype was recorded a few times. The rearrangement uses TRBV10-3 and TRBJ1-5; 8 nucleotides agree with TRBD1. V shed 2 bases and J 0 bases; nucleotides not matched to a gene: 0. The CDR3 is 15 amino acids. The germline V gene has CDR1 ENHRY and CDR2 SYGVKD. For the CDR3, the DNA is TGTGCCATCAGTGAGACAGGGGGTAGCAATCAGCCCCAGCATTTT. Translated, it gives CAISETGGSNQPQHF.

The chain is built from TRBV5-4 and TRBJ1-6; 8 nucleotides line up with TRBD1. The CDR3 length is 14 residues. CDR1 and CDR2 (germline): SGHNT, YYREEE (reference sequence). V lost 4 bases, J lost 7 bases, and 4 bases stayed unmatched. The CDR3 DNA sequence: TGTGCCAGCAGCCTGACAGGGGTCAATTCACCCCTCCACTTT. This codes for CASSLTGVNSPLHF.

This chain connects TRBV7-2 to TRBJ2-1; D unresolved. V lost 5 bases to trimming and J lost 4 bases, with 15 bases between them. Germline V gives CDR1 SGHTA, CDR2 FQGNSA. The CDR3 runs 15 residues. The CDR3 loop is CASSLNSNLYNEQFF. CDR3 nucleotide sequence: TGTGCCAGCAGCCTCAATAGTAATCTTTACAATGAGCAGTTCTTC.

This chain joins TRBV5-1 and TRBJ2-1; D not resolved. CDR3 length: 14 amino acids. CDR1 is SGHRS and CDR2 is YFSETQ in the germline V gene. The V end lost 2 bases, the J end lost 5 bases, and 11 bases lay between the germline ends. This CDR3 reads CASSLFPPNNEQFF. Written as DNA, the CDR3 is TGCGCCAGCAGCTTATTCCCCCCCAACAATGAGCAGTTCTTC.

V is TRBV7-3 and J is TRBJ2-2; 11 bases align to TRBD2. J lost 4 bases, V lost 8 bases, and 6 bases had no gene match. The CDR3 has 15 amino acids. Germline assignment: CDR1 SGHTA and CDR2 FQGTGA. Here the CDR3 DNA reads TGTGCCAGCGCCCCTAGCGGGGGGCCCACCGGGGAGCTGTTTTTT. This gives the protein CASAPSGGPTGELFF.

This chain joins TRBV7-9 and TRBJ1-1; 7 bases align to TRBD1. The CDR3 is made up of 13 amino acids. CDR1 and CDR2 (germline): SEHNR, FQNEAQ (reference sequence). Trimming at V came to 3 bases and at J to 8 bases, leaving 6 bases not matched to a gene. The CDR3 region is CASSFTEGAEAFF. The CDR3 DNA reads as TGTGCCAGCAGCTTTACCGAGGGGGCGGAAGCTTTCTTT.

There are many counts of this clonotype. J is TRBJ2-2 and V is TRBV5-1, with D perhaps TRBD1 (5 bases). The CDR3 is made up of 15 amino acids. Trimming cost V 0 bases and J 2 bases, with 8 bases left between them. The germline V gene encodes CDR1 SGHRS and CDR2 YFSETQ. CDR3 coding DNA: TGCGCCAGCAGCTTGGAAGGGGTTAACACCGGGGAGCTGTTTTTT. Translated: CASSLEGVNTGELFF.

The chain combines TRBV12-3 or TRBV12-4 with TRBJ1-2, with D possibly TRBD1 on 5 matching bases. Trimming cost V 6 bases and J 8 bases, with 19 bases left between them. CDR3 length: 14 residues. DNA for the CDR3: TGTGCCAGCAGAGCCTCCGGGGGAGCGGGAGGCTACACCTTC. Residues: CASRASGGAGGYTF.

The table lists this clonotype with a few counts. The J gene is TRBJ2-1, the V gene TRBV4-3, with 9 positions matching TRBD2. The V gene's germline CDR1 is LGHNA and CDR2 YSLEER. V shed 7 bases and J 3 bases; nucleotides not matched to a gene: 13. The CDR3 consists of 17 residues. DNA for the CDR3: TGCGCCAGCACCAAAACAGGGGAACTAGCGGGCTACAATGAGCAGTTCTTC. Translated: CASTKTGELAGYNEQFF.

This clonotype has only a few counts. V gene TRBV11-2 combines with J gene TRBJ2-5; D is perhaps TRBD1 or TRBD2 (5 bases each). This CDR3 comprises 12 residues. Germline V gene data show CDR1 as SGHAT and CDR2 as FQNNGV. Trimming left V 4 bases short and J 5 bases short, with 8 bases between. The CDR3: CASSSREETQYF. The CDR3 DNA follows: TGTGCCAGCAGCTCCAGGGAGGAGACCCAGTACTTC.

The CDR3 here is CASSYGKDYTF. The CDR3 bases are TGTGCCAGCAGTTACGGGAAGGACTACACCTTC. The chain links TRBV6-5 to TRBJ1-2; no clear D. From germline, CDR1 is MNHEY and CDR2 SVGAGI. Trimming pared 2 bases from V and 10 bases from J, leaving 8 bases between. CDR3 length: 11 amino acids.